Described below is a single T cell receptor (beta chain) sequence and its context. Germline CDR1 MNHEY, CDR2 SVGAGI. The CDR3 runs to 13 residues. The V gene end was trimmed by 7 bases and the J gene end by 2 bases; junction bases not matched to a gene: 3. Repertoires were generated with immunoSEQ multiplex PCR, while TCRdb's copy carries only in-frame clones and drops some. This repertoire shows about 200,000 clones, roughly 77% found once; its top ten account for approximately 6%. The source of the sample is a study of blood T cell repertoires in COVID-19. The material sequenced was peripheral blood. This chain uses TRBV6-5 with TRBJ2-7, with 9 bases identical to TRBD1. This TCR was sampled from a woman between 35 and 50 years old with COVID-19, enrolled during active disease. As DNA, the CDR3 is TGTGCCAGCATGGGACAGGGACCCTACGAGCAGTACTTC. Protein sequence: CASMGQGPYEQYF.